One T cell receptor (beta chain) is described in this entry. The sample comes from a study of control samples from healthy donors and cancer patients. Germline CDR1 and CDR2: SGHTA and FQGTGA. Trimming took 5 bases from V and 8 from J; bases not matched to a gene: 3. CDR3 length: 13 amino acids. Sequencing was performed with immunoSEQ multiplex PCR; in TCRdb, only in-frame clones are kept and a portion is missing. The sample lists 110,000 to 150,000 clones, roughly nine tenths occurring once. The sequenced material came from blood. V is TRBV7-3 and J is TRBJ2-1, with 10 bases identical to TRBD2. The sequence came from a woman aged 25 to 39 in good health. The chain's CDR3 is CASSPGLADEQFF. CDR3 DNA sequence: TGTGCCAGCAGCCCCGGACTAGCGGATGAGCAGTTCTTC.